This T cell receptor beta chain was recorded in a study of shared clonotypes between healthy human individuals. About this clone itself: Its target is not known.

Deletions cut 5 bases from V and 1 base from J, with 12 bases between. The germline CDR1 and CDR2 sequences are SGHRS and YFSETQ. The CDR3 spans 15 residues. Study results and limitations: Larger estimated richness was generally seen in naive subsets than in memory subsets.

The study enrolled healthy HIV-negative adults without recent acute infections or vaccinations as donors. The donor cohort consisted entirely of Caucasian adults residing in Nashville, Tennessee. The assay was carried out at the deep level. Profiling relied on immunoSEQ multiplex PCR, and the TCRdb table lists in-frame clones only, not all of them. The sample lists around 940,000 clones; around 80% were seen once. The chain employs TRBV5-1 and TRBJ2-2; no firm D call. The sample comprised memory CD4+ T cells sorted from blood. This sample's subset: CD45RA-negative fraction. This TCR was recovered from a man aged 18 to 30 in good health. Here the CDR3 reads CASRSLQKNTGELFF. As DNA, the CDR3 is TGCGCCAGCAGGTCCCTGCAAAAGAACACCGGGGAGCTGTTTTTT.